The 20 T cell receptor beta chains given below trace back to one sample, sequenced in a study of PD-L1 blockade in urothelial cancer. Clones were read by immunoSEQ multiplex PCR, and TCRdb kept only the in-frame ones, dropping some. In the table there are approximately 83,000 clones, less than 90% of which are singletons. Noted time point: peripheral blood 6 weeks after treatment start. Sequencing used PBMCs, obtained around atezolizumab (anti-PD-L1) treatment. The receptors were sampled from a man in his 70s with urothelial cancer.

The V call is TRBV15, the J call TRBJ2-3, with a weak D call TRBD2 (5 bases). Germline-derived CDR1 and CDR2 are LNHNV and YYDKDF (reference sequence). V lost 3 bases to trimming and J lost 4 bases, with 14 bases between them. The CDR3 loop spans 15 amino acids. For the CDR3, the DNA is TGTGCCACCAGCAGTACTAGATCTCAGGCAGATACGCAGTATTTT. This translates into CATSSTRSQADTQYF.

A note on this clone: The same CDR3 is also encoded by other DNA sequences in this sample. CDR3 in amino acids: CASSLEGTGSYEQYF. Here the CDR3 DNA reads TGCGCCAGCAGCCTGGAAGGGACAGGCTCCTACGAGCAGTACTTC. The chain uses TRBV5-1 and TRBJ2-7; 8 bases align to TRBD1. Germline CDR1 and CDR2: SGHRS and YFSETQ. The CDR3 runs 15 residues. Germline trimming cut 4 bases from V and 0 bases from J; bases unmatched to any gene: 6. Full variable domain (missing parts from reference TRBV5-1 and TRBJ2-7): KAGVTQTPRYLIKTRGQQVTLSCSPISGHRSVSWYQQTPGQGLQFLFEYFSETQRNKGNFPGRFSGRQFSNSRSEMNVSTLELGDSALYLCASSLEGTGSYEQYFGPGTRLTVT.

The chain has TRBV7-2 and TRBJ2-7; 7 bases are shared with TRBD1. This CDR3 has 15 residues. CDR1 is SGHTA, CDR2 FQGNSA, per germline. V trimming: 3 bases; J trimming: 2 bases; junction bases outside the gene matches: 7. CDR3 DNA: TGTGCCAGCAGCTTGGACCCACAGGGGACCTACGAGCAGTACTTC. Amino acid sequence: CASSLDPQGTYEQYF.

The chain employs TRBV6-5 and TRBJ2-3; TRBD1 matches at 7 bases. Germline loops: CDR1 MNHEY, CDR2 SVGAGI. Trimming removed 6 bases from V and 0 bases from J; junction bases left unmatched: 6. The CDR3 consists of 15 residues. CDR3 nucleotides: TGTGCCAGCAGACCCCGACAGGGAAGCACAGATACGCAGTATTTT. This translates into CASRPRQGSTDTQYF.

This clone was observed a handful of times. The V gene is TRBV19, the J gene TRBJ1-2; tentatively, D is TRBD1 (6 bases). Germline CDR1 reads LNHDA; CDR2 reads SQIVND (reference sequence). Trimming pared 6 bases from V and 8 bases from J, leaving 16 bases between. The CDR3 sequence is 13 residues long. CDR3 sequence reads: CASRNTGLGGYTF. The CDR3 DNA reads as TGTGCCAGTAGAAATACAGGGCTTGGGGGCTACACCTTC.

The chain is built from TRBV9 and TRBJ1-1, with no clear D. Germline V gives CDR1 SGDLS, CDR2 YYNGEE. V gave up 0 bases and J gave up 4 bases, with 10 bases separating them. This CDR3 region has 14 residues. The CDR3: CASSVVGGPTEAFF. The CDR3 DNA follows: TGTGCCAGCAGCGTAGTGGGAGGTCCCACTGAAGCTTTCTTT.

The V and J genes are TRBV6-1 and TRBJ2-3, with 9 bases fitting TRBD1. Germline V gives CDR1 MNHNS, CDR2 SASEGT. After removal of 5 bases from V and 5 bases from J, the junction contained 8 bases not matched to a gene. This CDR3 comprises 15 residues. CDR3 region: CASSSGGQGEDTQYF. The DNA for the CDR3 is TGTGCCAGCAGTTCGGGGGGACAGGGTGAAGATACGCAGTATTTT.

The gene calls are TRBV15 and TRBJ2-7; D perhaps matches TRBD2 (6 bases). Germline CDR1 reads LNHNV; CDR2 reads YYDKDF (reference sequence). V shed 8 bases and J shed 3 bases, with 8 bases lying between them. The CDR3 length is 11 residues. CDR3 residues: CATGRGYEQYF. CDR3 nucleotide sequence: TGTGCCACCGGGCGGGGCTACGAGCAGTACTTC. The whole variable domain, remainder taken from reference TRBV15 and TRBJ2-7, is DAMVIQNPRYQVTQFGKPVTLSCSQTLNHNVMYWYQQKSSQAPKLLFHYYDKDFNNEADTPDNFQSRRPNTSFCFLDIRSPGLGDTAMYLCATGRGYEQYFGPGTRLTVT.

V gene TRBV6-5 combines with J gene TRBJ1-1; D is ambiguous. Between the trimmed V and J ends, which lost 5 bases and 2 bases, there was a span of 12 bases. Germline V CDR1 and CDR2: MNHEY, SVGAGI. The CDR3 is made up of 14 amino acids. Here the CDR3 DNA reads TGTGCCAGCAGTCCCGACACCTATAACACTGAAGCTTTCTTT. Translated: CASSPDTYNTEAFF.

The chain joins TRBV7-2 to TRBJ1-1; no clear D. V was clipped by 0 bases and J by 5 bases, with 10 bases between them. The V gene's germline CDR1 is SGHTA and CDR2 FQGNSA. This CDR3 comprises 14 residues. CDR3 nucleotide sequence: TGTGCCAGCAGCTTAGCGACGGGTAGGACTGAAGCTTTCTTT. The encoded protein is CASSLATGRTEAFF.

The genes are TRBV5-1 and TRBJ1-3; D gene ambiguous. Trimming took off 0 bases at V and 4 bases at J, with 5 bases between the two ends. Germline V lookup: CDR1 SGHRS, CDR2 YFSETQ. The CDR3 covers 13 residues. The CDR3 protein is CASSLGGGNTIYF. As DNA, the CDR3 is TGCGCCAGCAGCTTGGGAGGGGGAAACACCATATATTTT.

In nucleotides, the CDR3 is TGTGCCAGTAGTGTCGGACAGGGGATAATTTACAATGAGCAGTTCTTC. It yields the protein CASSVGQGIIYNEQFF. The chain recombines TRBV19 with TRBJ2-1, with 9 bases that match TRBD1. J was trimmed by 4 bases and V by 5 bases; bases with no gene match: 9. Germline V CDR1 and CDR2: LNHDA, SQIVND (reference sequence). This CDR3 contains 16 residues.

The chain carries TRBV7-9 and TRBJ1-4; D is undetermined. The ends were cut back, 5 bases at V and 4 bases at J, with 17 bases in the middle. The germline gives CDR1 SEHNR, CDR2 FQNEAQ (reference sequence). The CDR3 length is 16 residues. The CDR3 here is CASSIYLTGFNEKLFF. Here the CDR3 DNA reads TGTGCCAGCAGCATATACCTGACGGGTTTTAATGAAAAACTGTTTTTT.

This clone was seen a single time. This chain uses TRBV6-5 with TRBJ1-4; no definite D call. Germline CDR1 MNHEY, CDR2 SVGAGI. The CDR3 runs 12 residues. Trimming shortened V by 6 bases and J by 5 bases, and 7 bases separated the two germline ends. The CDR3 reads CASRAKNEKLFF. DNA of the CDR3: TGTGCCAGCAGGGCCAAAAATGAAAAACTGTTTTTT.

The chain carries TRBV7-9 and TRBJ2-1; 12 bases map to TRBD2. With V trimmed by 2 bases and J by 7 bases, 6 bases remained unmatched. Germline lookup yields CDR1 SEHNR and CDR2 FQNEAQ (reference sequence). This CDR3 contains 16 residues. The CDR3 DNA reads TGTGCCAGCAGCTTATATGGGCTAGCGGGAGGGAATGAGCAGTTCTTC. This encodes CASSLYGLAGGNEQFF.

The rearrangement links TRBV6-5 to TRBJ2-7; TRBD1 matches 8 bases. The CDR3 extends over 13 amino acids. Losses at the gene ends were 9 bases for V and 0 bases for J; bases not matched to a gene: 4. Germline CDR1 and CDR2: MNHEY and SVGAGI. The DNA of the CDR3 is TGTGCCAGTAGGACAGGGAGCTCCTACGAGCAGTACTTC. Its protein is CASRTGSSYEQYF.

The CDR3 DNA reads TGTGCCAGTAGCCCTACAGGGTTCTATGGCTACACCTTC. It yields the protein CASSPTGFYGYTF. This chain connects TRBV19 to TRBJ1-2; tentative D call: TRBD1 (6 bases). V was shortened by 6 bases and J by 4 bases, with 12 bases between the two germline ends. CDR1 is LNHDA, CDR2 SQIVND, per germline (reference sequence). This CDR3 comprises 13 residues.

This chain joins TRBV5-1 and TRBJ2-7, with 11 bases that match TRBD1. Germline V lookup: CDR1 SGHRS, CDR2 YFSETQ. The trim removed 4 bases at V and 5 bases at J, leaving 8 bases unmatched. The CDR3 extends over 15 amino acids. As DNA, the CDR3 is TGCGCCAGCAGCGTACCGGGACAGGGGGTCCACGAGCAGTACTTC. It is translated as CASSVPGQGVHEQYF.

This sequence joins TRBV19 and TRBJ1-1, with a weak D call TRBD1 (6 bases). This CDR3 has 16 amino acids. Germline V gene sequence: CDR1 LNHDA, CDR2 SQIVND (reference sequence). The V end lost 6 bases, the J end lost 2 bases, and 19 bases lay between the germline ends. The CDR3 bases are TGTGCCAGTAGGAGACCGGAACAGGGAAGTAACACTGAAGCTTTCTTT. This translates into CASRRPEQGSNTEAFF.

In DNA form, the CDR3 reads TGTGCCAGCAGCTGGGGGGCGAACACCGGGGAGCTGTTTTTT. Its translation is CASSWGANTGELFF. The V call is TRBV9, the J call TRBJ2-2; tentative D call: TRBD2 (6 bases). Germline V gene lookup returns CDR1 SGDLS and CDR2 YYNGEE. The CDR3 spans 14 residues. V gave up 4 bases and J gave up 0 bases, with 7 bases separating them. Based on the CDR3 plus reference TRBV9 and TRBJ2-2, the full variable domain is DSGVTQTPKHLITATGQRVTLRCSPRSGDLSVYWYQQSLDQGLQFLIQYYNGEERAKGNILERFSAQQFPDLHSELNLSSLELGDSALYFCASSWGANTGELFFGEGSRLTVL.